The 20 T cell receptor beta chains in this list originate from one sample, sequenced in a study of preoperative IRX-2 immunotherapy in early breast cancer. Treatment reported: preoperative locoregional IRX-2 cytokine immunotherapy. TCRdb keeps only in-frame clones here, not all; method: immunoSEQ multiplex PCR. The data show about 6,200 clones, around 74% seen once. Sequences were derived from tumor tissue, sampled before IRX-2 immunotherapy. The receptors were gathered from a human donor with breast cancer.

The gene calls are TRBV6-8 and TRBJ2-2; TRBD1 matches 8 bases. The CDR3 runs to 15 residues. The germline V gene encodes CDR1 MNHGY and CDR2 SAAAGT. After removal of 10 bases from V and 3 bases from J, the junction contained 10 bases not matched to a gene. CDR3 sequence (DNA): TGTGCCACTGGAGGGACAGGAGGTGACACCGGGGAGCTGTTTTTT. This sequence encodes CATGGTGGDTGELFF.

The V call is TRBV11-3, the J call TRBJ1-3; D is unresolved. The V end lost 6 bases, the J end lost 3 bases, and 15 bases lay between the germline ends. This CDR3 contains 15 residues. Germline CDR1 and CDR2: SGHNT and YENEEA. CDR3 sequence: CASSLGPAIGNTIYF. As DNA, the CDR3 is TGTGCCAGCAGTCTTGGCCCAGCTATTGGAAACACCATATATTTT.

This sequence joins TRBV18 and TRBJ1-2; 7 positions match TRBD1. The germline gives CDR1 KGHSH, CDR2 LQKENI. J gave up 8 bases and V 3 bases, and 3 bases lay outside the gene matches. The CDR3 spans 12 residues. As DNA, the CDR3 is TGTGCCAGCTCACCCCAGGGGGACGGCTACACCTTC. Protein: CASSPQGDGYTF.

The V gene is TRBV15, the J gene TRBJ2-1; 10 positions agree with TRBD1. The J segment lost 10 bases and the V segment lost 3 bases, leaving 15 bases of the junction unmatched. Per the germline V gene, CDR1 is LNHNV and CDR2 is YYDKDF (reference sequence). The CDR3 extends over 17 amino acids. The CDR3 region is CATSSPTPGTGAPEQFF. Here the CDR3 DNA reads TGTGCCACCAGCAGCCCCACCCCCGGGACAGGGGCCCCGGAGCAGTTCTTC.

V gene TRBV18 combines with J gene TRBJ2-2; 9 bases align to TRBD2. The CDR3 contains 15 residues. The V and J ends lost 3 bases and 4 bases, in that order; junction bases with no gene match: 3. CDR1 and CDR2 (germline): KGHSH, LQKENI. The CDR3 here is CASSPQRGATGELFF. CDR3 coding DNA: TGTGCCAGCTCACCCCAGCGGGGGGCCACCGGGGAGCTGTTTTTT.

The genes are TRBV19 and TRBJ1-1, with TRBD1 as a possible D gene (5 bases). Trimming removed 3 bases at V and 1 base at J, with 9 bases between. CDR1 LNHDA and CDR2 SQIVND come from the germline V gene (reference sequence). The CDR3 has 14 amino acids. The CDR3 DNA follows: TGTGCCAGTAGTATGTCGACAGCGAACACTGAAGCTTTCTTT. Amino acid sequence: CASSMSTANTEAFF.

The rearrangement links TRBV30 to TRBJ2-1; 8 bases are a match to TRBD1. The CDR3 spans 15 residues. The germline V gene has CDR1 GTSNPN and CDR2 SVGIG (reference sequence). J was trimmed by 9 bases and V by 4 bases; bases with no gene match: 14. CDR3 coding DNA: TGTGCCTGGATGTTGGGCAGGGGGCCCGGGAGTGAGCAGTTCTTC. It specifies CAWMLGRGPGSEQFF.

This clone has just a few counts. The chain carries TRBV7-1 and TRBJ2-3; 7 bases are a match to TRBD2. TRBV7-1 is given ORF status, its function remaining uncertain. V lost 6 bases and J lost 3; bases outside the gene matches: 3. This CDR3 spans 13 amino acids. CDR3 protein: CASRASGTDTQYF. CDR3 in DNA: TGTGCCAGCAGAGCTAGCGGAACAGATACGCAGTATTTT.

The CDR3 nucleotides read TGTGCCAGCAGCGCGGACTGGACTAGCACAGATACGCAGTATTTT. It specifies CASSADWTSTDTQYF. The J gene is TRBJ2-3, the V gene TRBV28; TRBD2 is a possible D gene (5 bases). CDR1 and CDR2 from the germline V gene are MDHEN and SYDVKM. The V end was cut by 6 bases, the J end by 0 bases, with 13 bases between. The CDR3 consists of 15 residues.

The rearrangement links TRBV28 to TRBJ2-3; 12 nucleotides match TRBD2. This CDR3 region has 17 residues. Germline V gene data show CDR1 as MDHEN and CDR2 as SYDVKM. With V trimmed by 2 bases and J by 4 bases, 7 bases remained unmatched. CDR3 amino acids: CASSLPLAGGHADTQYF. The CDR3, as DNA: TGTGCCAGCAGTTTACCCCTAGCGGGGGGGCATGCAGATACGCAGTATTTT.

The CDR3 region is CASSLGAPTGNYGYTF. The CDR3 coding sequence is TGTGCCAGCAGCTTGGGGGCACCGACGGGTAACTATGGCTACACCTTC. The chain recombines TRBV11-3 with TRBJ1-2; the D gene is possibly TRBD1 (6 bases). This CDR3 is 16 amino acids long. Germline V gene data show CDR1 as SGHNT and CDR2 as YENEEA. The V end was cut by 3 bases, the J end by 1 base, with 15 bases between.

The CDR3 nucleotides are TGTGCCAGTAGTATCCATCGGACTAGCGGGTCCCTCAATGAGCAGTTCTTC. Protein: CASSIHRTSGSLNEQFF. The chain employs TRBV19 and TRBJ2-1; TRBD2 matches at 11 bases. This CDR3 contains 17 residues. V shed 3 bases, J shed 6 bases, and the junction held 10 bases outside the gene matches. Germline V gene data show CDR1 as LNHDA and CDR2 as SQIVND (reference sequence).

This sequence joins TRBV23-1 and TRBJ1-2; tentatively, D is TRBD1 (6 bases). TRBV23-1 is sorted into the ORF group, with uncertain function. The CDR3 length is 13 residues. Trimming shortened V by 8 bases and J by 4 bases, and 14 bases separated the two germline ends. CDR3 sequence (DNA): TGCGCCAGCCTTTCACCGGACAGCTATGGCTACACCTTC. Translation gives CASLSPDSYGYTF.

By sample share, this clone is medium-sized. Written as DNA, the CDR3 is TGTGCCAGCAGCTTACCTAGCGGGGGGCTCCACAATGAGCAGTTCTTC. This encodes CASSLPSGGLHNEQFF. The gene calls are TRBV11-3 and TRBJ2-1; 11 positions match TRBD2. Trimming cost V 2 bases and J 5 bases; bases outside gene matches: 5. CDR3 length: 16 amino acids. CDR1 is SGHNT, CDR2 YENEEA, per germline. Full variable domain (missing parts from reference TRBV11-3 and TRBJ2-1): EAGVVQSPRYKIIEKKQPVAFWCNPISGHNTLYWYLQNLGQGPELLIRYENEEAVDDSQLPKDRFSAERLKGVDSTLKIQPAELGDSAVYLCASSLPSGGLHNEQFFGPGTRLTVL.

The rearrangement joins TRBV15 to TRBJ1-2, with D tentatively TRBD1 (6 bases). The germline gives CDR1 LNHNV, CDR2 YYDKDF (reference sequence). V lost 5 bases and J lost 5, with 24 bases in between. The CDR3 is 17 amino acids. The CDR3 here is CATSSGARQDLIYGYTF. CDR3 in DNA: TGTGCCACCAGCTCCGGTGCGCGACAGGACCTCATTTATGGCTACACCTTC.

The chain carries TRBV29-1 and TRBJ2-5, with a possible D match to TRBD1 (5 bases). The CDR3 consists of 12 residues. Germline V gene lookup returns CDR1 SQVTM and CDR2 ANQGSEA. The germline V and J ends were trimmed by 5 bases and 6 bases, with 13 bases remaining between them. The CDR3 coding sequence is TGCAGCGTTTTTCAGGGTAGGAAGACCCAGTACTTC. Translation: CSVFQGRKTQYF.

The gene calls are TRBV18 and TRBJ2-3, with TRBD2 matching over 12 bases. Germline V gives CDR1 KGHSH, CDR2 LQKENI. Germline trimming cut 4 bases from V and 3 bases from J; bases unmatched to any gene: 14. The CDR3 contains 19 residues. The CDR3 DNA sequence: TGTGCCAGCTCACAACAGGGGGCCCGGACTAGCGGGGCTACAGATACGCAGTATTTT. Its translation: CASSQQGARTSGATDTQYF. Complete variable domain (other parts from reference TRBV18 and TRBJ2-3): NAGVMQNPRHLVRRRGQEARLRCSPMKGHSHVYWYRQLPEEGLKFMVYLQKENIIDESGMPKERFSAEFPKEGPSILRIQQVVRGDSAAYFCASSQQGARTSGATDTQYFGPGTRLTVL.

The gene calls are TRBV30 and TRBJ1-5; D not resolved. V was clipped by 2 bases and J by 9 bases, with 17 bases between them. Germline lookup yields CDR1 GTSNPN and CDR2 SVGIG (reference sequence). The CDR3 length is 14 residues. CDR3 in amino acids: CAWSLGTAGWPQHF. Written as DNA, the CDR3 is TGTGCCTGGAGTTTAGGAACAGCCGGTTGGCCCCAGCATTTT.

The CDR3 protein is CASSPNGERGVSGANVLTF. CDR3 nucleotide sequence: TGTGCCAGCAGCCCCAACGGGGAACGCGGGGTCTCTGGGGCCAACGTCCTGACTTTC. The chain recombines TRBV7-6 with TRBJ2-6; maybe TRBD2 (6 bases). Germline assignment: CDR1 SGHVS and CDR2 FNYEAQ. This CDR3 region has 19 residues. Trimming took 5 bases from V and 0 from J, leaving 20 bases between them.

This chain links TRBV10-2 with TRBJ1-5; tentative D call: TRBD1 (6 bases). The V gene lost 6 bases and the J gene lost 2 bases, with 14 bases spanning the gap. The CDR3 loop spans 15 amino acids. CDR1 is WSHSY, CDR2 SAAADI, per germline. In nucleotides, the CDR3 is TGCGCCAGCAGCCTTGGGGGGGGCGGCAATCAGCCCCAGCATTTT. Its protein product is CASSLGGGGNQPQHF.